This T cell receptor (beta chain) was sequenced during a study of blood T cell repertoires in COVID-19. Across the whole study: From the United States, Italy and Spain came samples of acute and convalescent COVID-19. In each case, the material was cDNA or gDNA derived from T cells, B-cell-depleted T cells, or PBMCs.

The data were produced by immunoSEQ multiplex PCR, yet TCRdb's version contains in-frame clones alone and is incomplete. Of about 240,000 clones listed, around 86% are singletons. The sequence derives from a woman between 25 and 40 years old who had recovered from COVID-19. The sequenced sample consisted of peripheral blood.

CDR3 bases: TGTGCCAGCAGTTTAAATTCGGGTGTAAGTTCACCCCTCCACTTT. It translates to CASSLNSGVSSPLHF. V usage is TRBV27 and J usage is TRBJ1-6, with D uncertain. The V and J ends lost 2 bases and 9 bases respectively, with 14 bases between them. Germline V CDR1 and CDR2: MNHEY, SMNVEV (reference sequence). This CDR3 has 15 residues.